This T cell receptor (beta chain) was found in a study of T cells expressing NK-cell markers. CDR1 and CDR2 (germline): SNHLY, FYNNEI. The CDR3 spans 20 residues. Findings and limits, study-wide: Topping the CD3+CD56-NKG2C+ fraction as well were these clonotypes, in four donors.

TCRdb re-called the 5' RACE reads and shows each CDR3 protein once, DNA omitted. The sample data list approximately 550,000 distinct CDR3 sequences. Details on this clonotype: As yet, its antigen is unknown.

The sequenced sample consisted of blood T cells: a sorted CD56 or NKG2C T cell subset, CD4+ or CD8+ T cells, or bulk PBMC T cells (not recorded which). The genes are TRBV2 and TRBJ2-1; TCRdb outputs TRBD2, but without DNA this stays unchecked. The receptor comes from a man between 18 and 29 years old in good health. The CDR3 spells CASRDRLAGGTIASYNEQFF. The full variable domain, its missing parts supplied by reference TRBV2 and TRBJ2-1, is EPEVTQTPSHQVTQMGQEVILRCVPISNHLYFYWYRQILGQKVEFLVSFYNNEISEKSEIFDDQFSVERPDGSNFTLKIRSTKLEDSAMYFCASRDRLAGGTIASYNEQFFGPGTRLTVL.